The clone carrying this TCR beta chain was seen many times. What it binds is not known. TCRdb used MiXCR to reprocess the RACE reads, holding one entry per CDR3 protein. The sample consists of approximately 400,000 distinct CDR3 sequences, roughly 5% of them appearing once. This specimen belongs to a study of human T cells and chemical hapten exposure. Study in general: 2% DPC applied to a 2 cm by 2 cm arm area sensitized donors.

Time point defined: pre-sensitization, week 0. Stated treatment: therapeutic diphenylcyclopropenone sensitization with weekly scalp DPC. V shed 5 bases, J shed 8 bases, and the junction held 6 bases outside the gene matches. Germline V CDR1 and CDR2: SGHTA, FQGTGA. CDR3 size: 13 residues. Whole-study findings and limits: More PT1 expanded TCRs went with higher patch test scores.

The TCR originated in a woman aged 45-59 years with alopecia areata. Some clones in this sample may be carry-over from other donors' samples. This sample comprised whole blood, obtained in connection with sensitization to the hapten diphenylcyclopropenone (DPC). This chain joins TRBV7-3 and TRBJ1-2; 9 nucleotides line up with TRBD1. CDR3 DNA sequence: TGTGCCAGCAGCCCGGGACAGGGTCGGGGCTACACCTTC. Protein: CASSPGQGRGYTF.